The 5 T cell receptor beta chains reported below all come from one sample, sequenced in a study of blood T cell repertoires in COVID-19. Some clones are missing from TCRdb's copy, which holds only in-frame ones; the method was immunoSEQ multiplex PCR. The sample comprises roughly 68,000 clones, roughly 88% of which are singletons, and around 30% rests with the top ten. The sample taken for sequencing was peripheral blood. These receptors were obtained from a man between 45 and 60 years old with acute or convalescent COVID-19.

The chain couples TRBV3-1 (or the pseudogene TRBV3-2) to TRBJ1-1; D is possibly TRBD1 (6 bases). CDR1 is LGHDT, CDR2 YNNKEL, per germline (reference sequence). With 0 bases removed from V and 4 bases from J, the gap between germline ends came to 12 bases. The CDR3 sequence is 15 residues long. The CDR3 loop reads CASSQDQVGGTEAFF. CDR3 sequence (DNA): TGTGCCAGCAGCCAAGATCAGGTAGGGGGCACTGAAGCTTTCTTT.

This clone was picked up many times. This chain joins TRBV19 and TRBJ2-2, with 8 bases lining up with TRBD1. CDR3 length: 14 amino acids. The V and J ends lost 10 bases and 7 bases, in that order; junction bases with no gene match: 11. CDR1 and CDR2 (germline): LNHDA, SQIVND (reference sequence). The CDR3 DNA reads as TGTGCCACCAGGGACAGGCTCTTGATCGGGGAGCTGTTTTTT. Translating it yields CATRDRLLIGELFF. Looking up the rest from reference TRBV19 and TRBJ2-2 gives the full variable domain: DGGITQSPKYLFRKEGQNVTLSCEQNLNHDAMYWYRQDPGQGLRLIYYSQIVNDFQKGDIAEGYSVSREKKESFPLTVTSAQKNPTAFYLCATRDRLLIGELFFGEGSRLTVL.

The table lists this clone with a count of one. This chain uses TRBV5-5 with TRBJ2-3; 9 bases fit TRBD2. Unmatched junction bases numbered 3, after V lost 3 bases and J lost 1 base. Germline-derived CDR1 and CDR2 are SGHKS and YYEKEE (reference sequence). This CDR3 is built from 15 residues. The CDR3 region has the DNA TGTGCCAGCAGCTCCCCTAGCGGGGGCACAGATACGCAGTATTTT. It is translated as CASSSPSGGTDTQYF. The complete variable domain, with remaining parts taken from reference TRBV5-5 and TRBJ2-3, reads DAGVTQSPTHLIKTRGQQVTLRCSPISGHKSVSWYQQVLGQGPQFIFQYYEKEERGRGNFPDRFSARQFPNYSSELNVNALLLGDSALYLCASSSPSGGTDTQYFGPGTRLTVL.

The CDR3 region has the DNA TGCGCCAGCAGCCGGACACCCAGTGAGCCCCAGCATTTT. Amino acids: CASSRTPSEPQHF. V and J are TRBV10-2 and TRBJ1-5; D is possibly TRBD1 (5 bases). This CDR3 spans 13 amino acids. V lost 6 bases to trimming and J lost 8 bases, with 14 bases between them. Germline CDR1 WSHSY, CDR2 SAAADI.

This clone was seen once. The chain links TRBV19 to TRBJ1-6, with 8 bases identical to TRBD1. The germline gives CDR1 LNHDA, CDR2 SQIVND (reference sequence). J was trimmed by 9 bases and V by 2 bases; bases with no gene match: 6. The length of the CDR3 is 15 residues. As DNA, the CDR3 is TGTGCCAGTAGTATAATATCAGGGGGCAGTTCACCCCTCCACTTT. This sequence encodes CASSIISGGSSPLHF.